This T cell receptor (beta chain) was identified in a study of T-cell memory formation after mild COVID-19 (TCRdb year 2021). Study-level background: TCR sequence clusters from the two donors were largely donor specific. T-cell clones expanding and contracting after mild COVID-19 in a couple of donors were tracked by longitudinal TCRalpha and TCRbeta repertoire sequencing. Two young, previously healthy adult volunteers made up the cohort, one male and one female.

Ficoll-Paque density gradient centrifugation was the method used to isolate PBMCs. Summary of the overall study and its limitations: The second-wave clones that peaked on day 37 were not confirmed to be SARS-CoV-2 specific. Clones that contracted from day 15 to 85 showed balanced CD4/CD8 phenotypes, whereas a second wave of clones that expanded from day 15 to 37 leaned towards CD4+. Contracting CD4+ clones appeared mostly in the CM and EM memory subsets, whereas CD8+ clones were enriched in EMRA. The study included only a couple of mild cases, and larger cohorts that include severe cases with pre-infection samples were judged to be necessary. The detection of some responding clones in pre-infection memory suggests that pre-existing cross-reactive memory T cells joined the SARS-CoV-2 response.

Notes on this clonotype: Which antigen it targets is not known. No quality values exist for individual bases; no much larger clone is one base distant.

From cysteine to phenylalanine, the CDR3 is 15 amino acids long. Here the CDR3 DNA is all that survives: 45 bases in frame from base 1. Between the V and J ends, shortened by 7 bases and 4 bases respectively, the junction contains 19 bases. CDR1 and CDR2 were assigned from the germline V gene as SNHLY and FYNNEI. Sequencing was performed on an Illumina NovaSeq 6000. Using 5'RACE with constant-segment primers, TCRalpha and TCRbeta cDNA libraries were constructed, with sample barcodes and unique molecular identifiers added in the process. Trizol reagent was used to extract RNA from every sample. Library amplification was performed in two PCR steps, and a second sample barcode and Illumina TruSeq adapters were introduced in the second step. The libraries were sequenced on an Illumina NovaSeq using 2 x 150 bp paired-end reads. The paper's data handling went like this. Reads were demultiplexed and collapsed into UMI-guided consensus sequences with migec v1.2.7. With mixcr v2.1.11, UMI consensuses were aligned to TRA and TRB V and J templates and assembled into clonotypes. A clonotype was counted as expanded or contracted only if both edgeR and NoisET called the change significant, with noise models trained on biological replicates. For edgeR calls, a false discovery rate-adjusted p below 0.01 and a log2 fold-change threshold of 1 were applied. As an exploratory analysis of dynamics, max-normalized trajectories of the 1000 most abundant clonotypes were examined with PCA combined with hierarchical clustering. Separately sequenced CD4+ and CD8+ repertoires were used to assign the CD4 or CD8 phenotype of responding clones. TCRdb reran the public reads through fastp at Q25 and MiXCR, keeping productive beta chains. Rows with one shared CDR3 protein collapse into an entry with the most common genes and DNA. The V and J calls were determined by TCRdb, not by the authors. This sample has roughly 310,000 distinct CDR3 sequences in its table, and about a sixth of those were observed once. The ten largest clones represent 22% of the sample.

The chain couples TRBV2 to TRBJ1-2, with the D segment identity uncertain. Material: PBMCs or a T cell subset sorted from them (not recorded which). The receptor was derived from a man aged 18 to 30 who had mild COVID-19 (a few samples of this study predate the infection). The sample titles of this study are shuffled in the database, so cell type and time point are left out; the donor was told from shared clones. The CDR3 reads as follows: CASIPPADYSYGYTF. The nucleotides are TGTGCCAGCATCCCCCCGGCAGACTACTCCTATGGCTACACCTTC.